This TCR beta chain appears in the sequencing data of a study of CD8 T cells in ankylosing spondylitis. V shed 5 bases and J shed 2 bases, with 13 bases lying between them. The germline V gene has CDR1 SEHNR and CDR2 FQNEAQ (reference sequence). The CDR3 spans 15 residues. MiXCR, applied by TCRdb to the 5' RACE reads, yields one record per CDR3 protein. The data hold more than 100,000 distinct CDR3 sequences, with roughly a sixth observed a single time. General study findings and limits: A TCR beta motif of several highly homologous variants appeared characteristic of ankylosing spondylitis blood.

This clonotype was seen ten or more times. Its antigen is still unknown. The chain has TRBV7-9 and TRBJ2-1, with a weak D call TRBD1 (6 bases). This TCR was recovered from a male donor with ankylosing spondylitis. The sample was blood, either unsorted or a sorted T cell fraction (not recorded which). The CDR3 protein is CASSQGAGAYNEQFF. The CDR3 DNA sequence: TGTGCCAGCAGCCAGGGCGCAGGGGCCTACAATGAGCAGTTCTTC.